One and the same sample provided the 12 T cell receptor beta chains below, sequenced in a study of Ad26.COV2.S vaccination and SARS-CoV-2 variants (dated by TCRdb to the early 2020s). The sample's treatment or condition label, decoded: 19 received Ad26.COV2.S at low or high dose, single or two shots; roughly 5 received placebo; per-sample allocation not given. For vaccine and placebo recipients, the sequenced repertoires came from samples collected on day 63 after the first injection. The library was made by the immunoSEQ multiplex PCR assay. Not all clones reach the TCRdb copy of this immuneACCESS table, which keeps in-frame sequences only. Checked studies attribute under half of the gap to unresolved V genes and leave the rest unexplained. The sample data list a few hundred thousand clones, and about 90% of these were observed just once. The top ten hold about 1.6% of the sample. Specimen: peripheral blood, collected in a trial of Ad26.COV2.S vaccine versus placebo. The receptor source for this set is a person between 18 and 65 years old who received the Ad26.COV2.S COVID-19 vaccine or a placebo.

V and J are TRBV29-1 and TRBJ1-1; D is perhaps TRBD1 (6 bases). This CDR3 contains 13 residues. Germline V gene data show CDR1 as SQVTM and CDR2 as ANQGSEA. Trimming shortened V by 4 bases and J by 3 bases, and 12 bases separated the two germline ends. DNA of the CDR3: TGCAGCGTTGTAAGACAGGTTGACACTGAAGCTTTCTTT. Translated, it gives CSVVRQVDTEAFF.

The J gene is TRBJ1-2, the V gene TRBV27, with a weak D call TRBD1 (5 bases). V lost 3 bases, J lost 4 bases, and 9 bases lay in between. Germline CDR1 is MNHEY and CDR2 is SMNVEV (reference sequence). The CDR3 extends over 13 amino acids. The chain's CDR3 is CASSLQGLYGYTF. The DNA for the CDR3 is TGTGCCAGCAGTTTGCAGGGACTCTATGGCTACACCTTC.

This rearrangement joins TRBV15 to TRBJ2-5; 10 bases map to TRBD1. CDR1 LNHNV and CDR2 YYDKDF come from the germline V gene (reference sequence). V lost 4 bases to trimming and J lost 3 bases; unmatched junction nucleotides: 5. The CDR3 is 15 amino acids. CDR3 DNA sequence: TGTGCCACCAGCACACTCGGGACAGGGGAAGAGACCCAGTACTTC. Translated: CATSTLGTGEETQYF. The full variable domain, completed using reference TRBV15 and TRBJ2-5, is DAMVIQNPRYQVTQFGKPVTLSCSQTLNHNVMYWYQQKSSQAPKLLFHYYDKDFNNEADTPDNFQSRRPNTSFCFLDIRSPGLGDTAMYLCATSTLGTGEETQYFGPGTRLLVL.

The chain carries TRBV5-1 and TRBJ2-5; a possible D gene is TRBD1 (5 bases). The germline V gene encodes CDR1 SGHRS and CDR2 YFSETQ. The CDR3 totals 13 residues. V was clipped by 1 base and J by 5 bases, with 9 bases between them. The CDR3 sequence is CASSLRPGETQYF. CDR3 nucleotide sequence: TGCGCCAGCAGCTTGAGACCAGGGGAGACCCAGTACTTC.

The rearrangement uses TRBV6-5 and TRBJ2-2; D gene unclear. Germline lookup yields CDR1 MNHEY and CDR2 SVGAGI. The CDR3 is made up of 15 amino acids. V was pared by 2 bases and J by 1 base, with 8 bases between. The CDR3 sequence: CASSYTALNTGELFF. The CDR3 nucleotides read TGTGCCAGCAGTTACACCGCGCTGAACACCGGGGAGCTGTTTTTT.

The chain recombines TRBV4-3 with TRBJ2-3; 8 bases line up with TRBD2. CDR1 LGHNA and CDR2 YSLEER come from the germline V gene. The V gene end was trimmed by 2 bases and the J gene end by 4 bases; junction bases not matched to a gene: 11. The CDR3 sequence is 17 residues long. In nucleotides, the CDR3 is TGCGCCAGCAGCCAAAGGGGACTAGGCAGTTTCGCAGATACGCAGTATTTT. Translation: CASSQRGLGSFADTQYF.

To note about this clone: Additional DNA sequences in this sample encode the identical CDR3. This sequence joins TRBV29-1 and TRBJ2-7, with D perhaps matching TRBD1 (6 bases). The CDR3 is 12 residues long. In germline, CDR1 is SQVTM, CDR2 ANQGSEA. V was clipped by 6 bases and J by 2 bases, with 11 bases between them. CDR3 protein: CSVSTGTYEQYF. CDR3 DNA sequence: TGCAGCGTGTCGACAGGCACCTACGAGCAGTACTTC.

This chain joins TRBV30 and TRBJ1-5; 10 bases line up with TRBD1. Germline V gives CDR1 GTSNPN, CDR2 SVGIG (reference sequence). CDR3 length: 15 residues. Trimming at V came to 1 base and at J to 5 bases, leaving 5 bases not matched to a gene. This chain's CDR3 is CAWSAGTGVDQPQHF. In nucleotides, the CDR3 is TGTGCCTGGAGTGCCGGGACAGGGGTAGATCAGCCCCAGCATTTT.

The V and J genes are TRBV7-8 and TRBJ1-5, with 7 bases lining up with TRBD1. There are 18 residues in the CDR3. J gave up 3 bases and V 2 bases, and 13 bases lay outside the gene matches. From germline, CDR1 is SGHVS and CDR2 FQNEAQ. CDR3 coding DNA: TGTGCCAGCAGCTTAACCCATACGACAGGGAAGGTCAATCAGCCCCAGCATTTT. Translating it yields CASSLTHTTGKVNQPQHF.

The chain couples TRBV3-1 (or the pseudogene TRBV3-2) to TRBJ2-7; 9 bases are a match to TRBD1. J was trimmed by 7 bases and V by 2 bases; bases with no gene match: 9. Germline CDR1 is LGHDT and CDR2 is YNNKEL (reference sequence). The CDR3 has 15 amino acids. CDR3 in amino acids: CASSQTDRGVGEQYF. The CDR3 DNA reads TGTGCCAGCAGCCAAACGGACAGGGGAGTAGGGGAGCAGTACTTC.

The rearrangement links TRBV28 to TRBJ2-7; D gene unclear. Germline CDR1 reads MDHEN; CDR2 reads SYDVKM. The CDR3 consists of 15 residues. Trimming pared 5 bases from V and 5 bases from J, leaving 19 bases between. CDR3 DNA: TGTGCCAGCAGTGCGATGTTGCCCGACGGAAACGAGCAGTACTTC. Translating gives CASSAMLPDGNEQYF.

The rearrangement uses TRBV5-5 and TRBJ1-5; D uncertain. This CDR3 contains 15 residues. Deletions cut 5 bases from V and 4 bases from J, with 16 bases between. Germline loops: CDR1 SGHKS, CDR2 YYEKEE (reference sequence). The CDR3 loop is CASSFTSGINQPQHF. The CDR3 bases are TGTGCCAGCAGTTTCACGTCGGGGATAAATCAGCCCCAGCATTTT.